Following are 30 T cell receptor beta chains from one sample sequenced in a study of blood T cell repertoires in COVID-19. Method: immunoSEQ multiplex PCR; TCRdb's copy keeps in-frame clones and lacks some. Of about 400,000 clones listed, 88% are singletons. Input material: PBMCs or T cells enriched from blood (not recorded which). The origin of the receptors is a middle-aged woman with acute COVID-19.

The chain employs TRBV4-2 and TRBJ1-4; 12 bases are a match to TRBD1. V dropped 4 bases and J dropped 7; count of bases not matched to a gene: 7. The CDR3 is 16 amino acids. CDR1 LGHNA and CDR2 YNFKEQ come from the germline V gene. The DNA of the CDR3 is TGTGCCAGCAGCCCGGGACAGGGGGCCTTAAGTGAAAAACTGTTTTTT. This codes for CASSPGQGALSEKLFF.

The chain's CDR3 is CASSQAAGGHGYTF. DNA of the CDR3: TGTGCCAGCAGCCAAGCTGCCGGGGGGCATGGCTACACCTTC. This sequence joins TRBV3-1 (or the pseudogene TRBV3-2) and TRBJ1-2, with TRBD1 as a possible D gene (6 bases). Germline CDR1 LGHDT, CDR2 YNNKEL (reference sequence). The CDR3 loop spans 14 amino acids. The V gene lost 1 base and the J gene lost 6 bases, with 12 bases spanning the gap.

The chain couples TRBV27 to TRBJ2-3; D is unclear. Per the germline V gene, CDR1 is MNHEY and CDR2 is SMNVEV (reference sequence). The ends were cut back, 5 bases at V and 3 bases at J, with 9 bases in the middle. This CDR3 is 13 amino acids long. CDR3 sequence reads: CASSLLETDTQYF. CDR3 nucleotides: TGTGCCAGCAGTCTACTCGAAACAGATACGCAGTATTTT.

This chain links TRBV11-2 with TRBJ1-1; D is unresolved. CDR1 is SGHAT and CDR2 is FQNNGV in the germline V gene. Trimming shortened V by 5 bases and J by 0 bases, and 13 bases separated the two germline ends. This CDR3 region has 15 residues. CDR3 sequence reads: CASSPQQVLNTEAFF. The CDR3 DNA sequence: TGTGCCAGCAGCCCACAACAAGTATTGAACACTGAAGCTTTCTTT.

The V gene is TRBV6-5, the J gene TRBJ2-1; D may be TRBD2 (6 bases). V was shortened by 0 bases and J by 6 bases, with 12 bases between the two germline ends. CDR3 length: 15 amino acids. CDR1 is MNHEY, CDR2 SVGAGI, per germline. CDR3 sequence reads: CASSYSEGRFNEQFF. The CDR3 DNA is TGTGCCAGCAGTTACTCGGAGGGGCGGTTCAATGAGCAGTTCTTC.

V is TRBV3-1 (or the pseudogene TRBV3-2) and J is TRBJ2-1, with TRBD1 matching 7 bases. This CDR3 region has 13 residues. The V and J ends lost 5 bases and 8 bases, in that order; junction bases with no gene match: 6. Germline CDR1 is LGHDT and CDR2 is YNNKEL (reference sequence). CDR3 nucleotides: TGTGCCAGCAGCGCGGAAGACAGGGATGAGCAGTTCTTC. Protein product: CASSAEDRDEQFF.

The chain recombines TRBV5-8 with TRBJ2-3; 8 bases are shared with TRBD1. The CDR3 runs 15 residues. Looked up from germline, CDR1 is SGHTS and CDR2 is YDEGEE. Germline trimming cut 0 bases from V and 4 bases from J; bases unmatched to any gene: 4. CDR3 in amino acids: CASSLGGTGSDTQYF. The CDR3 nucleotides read TGTGCCAGCAGCTTGGGGGGGACAGGATCAGATACGCAGTATTTT.

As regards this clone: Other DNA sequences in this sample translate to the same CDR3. The CDR3: CASSPDSSGNTIYF. The CDR3 region has the DNA TGTGCCAGCAGCCCAGACAGCTCTGGAAACACCATATATTTT. The V and J genes are TRBV5-4 and TRBJ1-3; perhaps TRBD1 as D (5 bases). The CDR3 is 14 residues long. The V gene's germline CDR1 is SGHNT and CDR2 YYREEE (reference sequence). V was cut by 4 bases and J by 0 bases, with 8 bases left in between.

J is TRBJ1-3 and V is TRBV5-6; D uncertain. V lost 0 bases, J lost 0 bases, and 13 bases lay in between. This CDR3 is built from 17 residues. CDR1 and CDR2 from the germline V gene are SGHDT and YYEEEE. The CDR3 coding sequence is TGTGCCAGCAGCTTGGTATCAGGAATCTACTCTGGAAACACCATATATTTT. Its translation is CASSLVSGIYSGNTIYF.

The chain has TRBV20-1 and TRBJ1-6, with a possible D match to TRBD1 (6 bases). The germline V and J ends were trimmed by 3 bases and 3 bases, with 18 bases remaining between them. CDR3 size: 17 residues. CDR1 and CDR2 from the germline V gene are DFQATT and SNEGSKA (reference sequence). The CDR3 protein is CSASAAAGDFYNSPLHF. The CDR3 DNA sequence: TGCAGTGCTAGTGCGGCGGCAGGGGATTTCTATAATTCACCCCTCCACTTT.

The CDR3 DNA follows: TGTGCCCCACCAGTTACTAGCGGGTCCTTTTCCTACGAGCAGTACTTC. The encoded protein is CAPPVTSGSFSYEQYF. V usage is TRBV15 and J usage is TRBJ2-7, with 9 bases that match TRBD2. V was pared by 11 bases and J by 1 base, with 15 bases of the junction left unmatched. In germline, CDR1 is LNHNV, CDR2 YYDKDF (reference sequence). CDR3 length equals 16 residues.

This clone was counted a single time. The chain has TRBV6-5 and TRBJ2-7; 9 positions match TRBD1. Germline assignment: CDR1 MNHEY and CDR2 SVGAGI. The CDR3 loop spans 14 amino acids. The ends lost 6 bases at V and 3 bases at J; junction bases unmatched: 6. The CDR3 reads CASRVTGQGYEQYF. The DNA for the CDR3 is TGTGCCAGCAGAGTTACGGGACAGGGCTACGAGCAGTACTTC.

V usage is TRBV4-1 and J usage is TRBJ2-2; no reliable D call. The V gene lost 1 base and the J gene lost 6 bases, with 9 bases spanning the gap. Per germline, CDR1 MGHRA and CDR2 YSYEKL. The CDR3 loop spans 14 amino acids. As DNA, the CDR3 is TGCGCCAGCAGCCAAGGCCTTGGCCCCGGGGAGCTGTTTTTT. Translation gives CASSQGLGPGELFF.

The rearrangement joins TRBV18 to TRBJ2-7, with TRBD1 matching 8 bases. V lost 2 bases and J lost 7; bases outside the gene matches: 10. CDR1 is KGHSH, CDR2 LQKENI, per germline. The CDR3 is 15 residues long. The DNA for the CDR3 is TGTGCCAGCTCACCAAGCCATTCAGGGGGCGGTGAGCAGTACTTC. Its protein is CASSPSHSGGGEQYF.

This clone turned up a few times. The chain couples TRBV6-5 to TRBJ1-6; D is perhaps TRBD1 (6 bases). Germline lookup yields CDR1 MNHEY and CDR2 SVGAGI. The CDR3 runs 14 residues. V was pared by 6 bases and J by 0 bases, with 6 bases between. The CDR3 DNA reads TGTGCCAGCAGGGACAGCTCCTATAATTCACCCCTCCACTTT. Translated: CASRDSSYNSPLHF.

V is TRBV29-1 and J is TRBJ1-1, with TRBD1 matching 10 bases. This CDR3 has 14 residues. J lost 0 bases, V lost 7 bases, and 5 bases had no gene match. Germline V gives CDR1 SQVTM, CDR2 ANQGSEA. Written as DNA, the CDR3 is TGCAGCGCCTGGGACAGGGGAATGAACACTGAAGCTTTCTTT. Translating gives CSAWDRGMNTEAFF.

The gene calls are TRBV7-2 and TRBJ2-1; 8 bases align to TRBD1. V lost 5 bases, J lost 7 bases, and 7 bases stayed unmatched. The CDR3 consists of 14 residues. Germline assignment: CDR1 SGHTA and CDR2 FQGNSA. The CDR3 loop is CASSARTGRNEQFF. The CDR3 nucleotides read TGTGCCAGCAGCGCCCGGACAGGGCGGAATGAGCAGTTCTTC.

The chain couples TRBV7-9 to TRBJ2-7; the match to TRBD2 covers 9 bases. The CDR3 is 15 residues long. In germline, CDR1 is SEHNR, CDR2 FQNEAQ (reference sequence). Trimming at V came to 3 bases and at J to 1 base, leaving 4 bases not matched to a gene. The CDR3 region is CASSFERGASYEQYF. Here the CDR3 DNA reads TGTGCCAGCAGCTTCGAGCGGGGGGCTTCCTACGAGCAGTACTTC.

The CDR3, as DNA: TGCAGTGCTAGTGGGGGGGAGCACCCGAATCAGCCCCAGCATTTT. It yields the protein CSASGGEHPNQPQHF. This chain joins TRBV20-1 and TRBJ1-5; D perhaps matches TRBD1 (5 bases). The germline V gene encodes CDR1 DFQATT and CDR2 SNEGSKA (reference sequence). The V end was cut by 3 bases, the J end by 4 bases, with 16 bases between. There are 15 residues in the CDR3.

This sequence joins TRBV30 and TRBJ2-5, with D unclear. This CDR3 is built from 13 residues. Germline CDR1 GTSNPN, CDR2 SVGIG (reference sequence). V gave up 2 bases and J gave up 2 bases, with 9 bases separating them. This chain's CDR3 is CAWSIQPQETQYF. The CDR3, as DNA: TGTGCCTGGAGTATACAGCCACAAGAGACCCAGTACTTC.

As DNA, the CDR3 is TGTGCCAGCAGTTTCAGGACTAGCGGTTTGGGCAATGAGCAGTTCTTC. Protein sequence: CASSFRTSGLGNEQFF. The chain couples TRBV27 to TRBJ2-1, with 10 positions matching TRBD2. The ends lost 3 bases at V and 6 bases at J; junction bases unmatched: 8. The CDR3 extends over 16 amino acids. Germline CDR1 reads MNHEY; CDR2 reads SMNVEV (reference sequence).

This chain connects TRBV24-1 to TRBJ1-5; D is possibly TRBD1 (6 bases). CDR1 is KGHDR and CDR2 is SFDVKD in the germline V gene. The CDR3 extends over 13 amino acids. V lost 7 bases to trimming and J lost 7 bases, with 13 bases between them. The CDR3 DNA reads TGTGCCACCAGCAAGGGGGGGACACAGCCCCAGCATTTT. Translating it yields CATSKGGTQPQHF.

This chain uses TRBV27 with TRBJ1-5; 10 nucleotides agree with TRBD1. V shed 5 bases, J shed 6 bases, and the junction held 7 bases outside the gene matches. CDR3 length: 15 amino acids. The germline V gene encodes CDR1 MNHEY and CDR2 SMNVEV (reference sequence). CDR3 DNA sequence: TGTGCCAGCAGTACGACAGGGGGCTCGATTCAGCCCCAGCATTTT. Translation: CASSTTGGSIQPQHF.

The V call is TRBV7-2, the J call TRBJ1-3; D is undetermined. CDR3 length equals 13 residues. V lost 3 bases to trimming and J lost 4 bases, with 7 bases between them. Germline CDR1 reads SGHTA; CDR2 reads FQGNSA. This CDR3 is CASSLSHGNTIYF. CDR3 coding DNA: TGTGCCAGCAGCTTGAGTCACGGAAACACCATATATTTT.

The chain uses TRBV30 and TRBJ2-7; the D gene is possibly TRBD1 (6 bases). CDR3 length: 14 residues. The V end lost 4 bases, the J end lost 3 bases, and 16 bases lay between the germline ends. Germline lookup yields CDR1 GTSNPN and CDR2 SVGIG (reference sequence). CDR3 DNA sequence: TGTGCCTGGATAAGGTTCACAGGGAGCTACGAGCAGTACTTC. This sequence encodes CAWIRFTGSYEQYF.

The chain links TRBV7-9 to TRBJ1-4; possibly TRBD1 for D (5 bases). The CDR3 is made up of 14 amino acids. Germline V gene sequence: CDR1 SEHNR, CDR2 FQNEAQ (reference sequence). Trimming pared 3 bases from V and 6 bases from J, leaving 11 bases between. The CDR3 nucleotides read TGTGCCAGCAGCTTGTGGGGGGAGGATGAAAAACTGTTTTTT. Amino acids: CASSLWGEDEKLFF. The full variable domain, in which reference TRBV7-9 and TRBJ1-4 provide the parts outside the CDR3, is DTGVSQNPRHKITKRGQNVTFRCDPISEHNRLYWYRQTLGQGPEFLTYFQNEAQLEKSRLLSDRFSAERPKGSFSTLEIQRTEQGDSAMYLCASSLWGEDEKLFFGSGTQLSVL.

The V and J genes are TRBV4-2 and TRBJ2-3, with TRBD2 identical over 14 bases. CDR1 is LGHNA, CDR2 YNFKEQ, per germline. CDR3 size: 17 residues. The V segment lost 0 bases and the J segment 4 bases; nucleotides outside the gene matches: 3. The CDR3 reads CASSQDGLAGGPDTQYF. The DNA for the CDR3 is TGTGCCAGCAGCCAAGATGGACTAGCGGGGGGACCAGATACGCAGTATTTT.

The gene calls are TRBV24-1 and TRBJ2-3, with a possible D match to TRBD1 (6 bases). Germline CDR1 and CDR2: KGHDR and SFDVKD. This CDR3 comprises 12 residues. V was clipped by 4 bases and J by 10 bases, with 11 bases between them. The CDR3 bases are TGTGCCACCAGTGACACAGGGAAATCGCAGTATTTT. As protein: CATSDTGKSQYF.

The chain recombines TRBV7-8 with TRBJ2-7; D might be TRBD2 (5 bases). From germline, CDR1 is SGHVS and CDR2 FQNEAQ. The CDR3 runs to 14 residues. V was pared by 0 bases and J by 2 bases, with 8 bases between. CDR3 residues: CASSLAGLPYEQYF. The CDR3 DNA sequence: TGTGCCAGCAGCTTAGCAGGACTCCCCTACGAGCAGTACTTC.

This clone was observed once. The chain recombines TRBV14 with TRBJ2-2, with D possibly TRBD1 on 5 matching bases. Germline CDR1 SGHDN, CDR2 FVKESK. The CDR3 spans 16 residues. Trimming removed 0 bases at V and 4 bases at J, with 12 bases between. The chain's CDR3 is CASSQDLTGPTGELFF. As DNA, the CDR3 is TGTGCCAGCAGCCAAGATTTAACAGGACCCACCGGGGAGCTGTTTTTT.